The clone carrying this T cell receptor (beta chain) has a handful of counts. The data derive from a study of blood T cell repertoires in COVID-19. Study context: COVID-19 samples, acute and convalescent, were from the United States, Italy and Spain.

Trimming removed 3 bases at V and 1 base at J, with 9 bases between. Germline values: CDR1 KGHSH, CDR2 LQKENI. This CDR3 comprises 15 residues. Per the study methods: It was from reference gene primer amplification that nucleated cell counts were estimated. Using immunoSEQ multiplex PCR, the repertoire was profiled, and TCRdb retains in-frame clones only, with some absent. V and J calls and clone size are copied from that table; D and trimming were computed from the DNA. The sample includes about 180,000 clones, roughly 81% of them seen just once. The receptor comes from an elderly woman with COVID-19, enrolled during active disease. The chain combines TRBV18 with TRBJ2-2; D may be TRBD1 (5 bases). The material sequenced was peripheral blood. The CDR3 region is CASSPFTGNTGELFF. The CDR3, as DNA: TGTGCCAGCTCACCTTTCACAGGGAACACCGGGGAGCTGTTTTTT.